Sequencing of this TCR beta chain was carried out in a study of T cell changes during pregnancy in multiple sclerosis. The ends lost 4 bases at V and 0 bases at J; junction bases unmatched: 15. This CDR3 is built from 20 residues. Germline V gene data show CDR1 as MGHRA and CDR2 as YSYEKL. Some clones are missing from TCRdb's copy, which holds only in-frame ones; the method was immunoSEQ multiplex PCR. The table records 40,000 to 50,000 clones, almost 95% of them present only once. This chain uses TRBV4-1 with TRBJ2-6, with TRBD2 identical over 7 bases. The source of this sequence is a female donor with multiple sclerosis, enrolled in a pregnancy study. This specimen consisted of CD8+ T cells from peripheral blood mononuclear cells, obtained in the first trimester of pregnancy. As DNA, the CDR3 is TGCGCCAGCAGCCGATCCCATGGGGAGGGTACGAGCTCTGGGGCCAACGTCCTGACTTTC. Its translation: CASSRSHGEGTSSGANVLTF.